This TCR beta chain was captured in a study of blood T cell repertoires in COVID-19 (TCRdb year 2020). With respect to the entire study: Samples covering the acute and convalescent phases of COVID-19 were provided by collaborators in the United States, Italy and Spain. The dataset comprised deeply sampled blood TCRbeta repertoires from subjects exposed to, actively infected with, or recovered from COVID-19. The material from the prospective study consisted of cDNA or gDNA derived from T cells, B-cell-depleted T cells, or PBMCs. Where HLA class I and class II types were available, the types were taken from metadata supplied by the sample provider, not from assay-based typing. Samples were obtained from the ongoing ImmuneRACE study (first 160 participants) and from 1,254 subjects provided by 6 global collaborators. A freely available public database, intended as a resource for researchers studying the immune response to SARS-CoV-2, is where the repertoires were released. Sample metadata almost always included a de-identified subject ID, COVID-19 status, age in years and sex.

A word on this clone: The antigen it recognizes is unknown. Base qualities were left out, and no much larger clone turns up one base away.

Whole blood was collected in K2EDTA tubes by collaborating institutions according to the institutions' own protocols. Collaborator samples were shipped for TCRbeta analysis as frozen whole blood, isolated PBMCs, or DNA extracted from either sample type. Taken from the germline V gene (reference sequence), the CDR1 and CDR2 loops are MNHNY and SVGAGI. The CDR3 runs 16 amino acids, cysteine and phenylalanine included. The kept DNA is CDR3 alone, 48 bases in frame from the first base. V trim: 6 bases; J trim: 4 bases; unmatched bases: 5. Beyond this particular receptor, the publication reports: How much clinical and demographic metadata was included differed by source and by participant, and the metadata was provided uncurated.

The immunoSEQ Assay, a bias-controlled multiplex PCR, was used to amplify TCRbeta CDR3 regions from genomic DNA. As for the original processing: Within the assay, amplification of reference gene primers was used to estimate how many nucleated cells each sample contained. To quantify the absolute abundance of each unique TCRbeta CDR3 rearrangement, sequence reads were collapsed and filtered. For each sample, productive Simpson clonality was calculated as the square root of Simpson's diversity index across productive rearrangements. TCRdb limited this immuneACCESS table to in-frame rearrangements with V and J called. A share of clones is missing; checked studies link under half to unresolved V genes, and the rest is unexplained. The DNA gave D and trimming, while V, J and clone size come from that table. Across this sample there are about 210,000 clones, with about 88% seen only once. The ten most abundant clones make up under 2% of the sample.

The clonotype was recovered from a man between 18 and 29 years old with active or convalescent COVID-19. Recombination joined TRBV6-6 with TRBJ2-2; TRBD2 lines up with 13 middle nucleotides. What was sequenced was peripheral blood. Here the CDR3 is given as CASSKTSGRSTGELFF. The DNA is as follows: TGTGCCAGCAGCAAGACTAGCGGGAGGTCCACCGGGGAGCTGTTTTTT.